Below are 26 T cell receptor beta chains sequenced from a single sample in a study of control samples from healthy donors and cancer patients. Generated by immunoSEQ multiplex PCR, the TCRdb table keeps only in-frame clones and is missing some. Altogether over 150,000 clones are present, 90% to 95% being singletons, with the ten largest covering around 15%. Input material: PBMCs. The receptor source for this set is a man aged 55 to 69 with colorectal cancer.

The V and J genes are TRBV3-1 (or the pseudogene TRBV3-2) and TRBJ1-4, with a possible D match to TRBD1 (5 bases). The V gene lost 0 bases and the J gene lost 7 bases, with 9 bases spanning the gap. Per germline, CDR1 LGHDT and CDR2 YNNKEL (reference sequence). The CDR3 extends over 14 amino acids. In DNA, the CDR3 is TGTGCCAGCAGCCAAGAGGGGGGGAGTGAAAAACTGTTTTTT. Its translation is CASSQEGGSEKLFF.

This clone came up once. The rearrangement joins TRBV19 to TRBJ2-7; tentative D call: TRBD2 (6 bases). The CDR3 runs to 15 residues. Germline V gene data show CDR1 as LNHDA and CDR2 as SQIVND (reference sequence). The V end was cut by 1 base, the J end by 1 base, with 11 bases between. The chain's CDR3 is CASSIGPSESYEQYF. CDR3 DNA: TGTGCCAGTAGTATAGGCCCTAGCGAGTCCTACGAGCAGTACTTC. Complete variable domain (other parts from reference TRBV19 and TRBJ2-7): DGGITQSPKYLFRKEGQNVTLSCEQNLNHDAMYWYRQDPGQGLRLIYYSQIVNDFQKGDIAEGYSVSREKKESFPLTVTSAQKNPTAFYLCASSIGPSESYEQYFGPGTRLTVT.

V usage is TRBV18 and J usage is TRBJ2-7; tentatively, D is TRBD1 or TRBD2 (5 bases each). This CDR3 comprises 13 residues. Trimming took 6 bases from V and 3 from J, leaving 12 bases between them. Germline values: CDR1 KGHSH, CDR2 LQKENI. CDR3 sequence (DNA): TGTGCCAGCTCCCCGGGACCTAACTACGAGCAGTACTTC. Translated: CASSPGPNYEQYF. The full variable domain, completed using reference TRBV18 and TRBJ2-7, is NAGVMQNPRHLVRRRGQEARLRCSPMKGHSHVYWYRQLPEEGLKFMVYLQKENIIDESGMPKERFSAEFPKEGPSILRIQQVVRGDSAAYFCASSPGPNYEQYFGPGTRLTVT.

The V gene is TRBV11-2, the J gene TRBJ2-5; 8 bases align to TRBD1. The germline V gene has CDR1 SGHAT and CDR2 FQNNGV. The V segment lost 6 bases and the J segment 6 bases; nucleotides outside the gene matches: 9. The CDR3 covers 14 residues. CDR3 sequence (DNA): TGTGCCAGCAGTCAGGACAGGGTCACAAAGACCCAGTACTTC. Translating it yields CASSQDRVTKTQYF.

The gene calls are TRBV4-3 and TRBJ2-1; D may be TRBD1 (5 bases). V lost 6 bases and J 0 bases, leaving 9 bases between the germline ends. This CDR3 is 14 amino acids long. CDR1 and CDR2 from the germline V gene are LGHNA and YSLEER. The chain's CDR3 is CASRRQSSYNEQFF. Here the CDR3 DNA reads TGCGCCAGCAGGCGACAGAGCTCCTACAATGAGCAGTTCTTC.

This clone has just one count. This sequence joins TRBV3-1 (or the pseudogene TRBV3-2) and TRBJ1-1; 7 positions match TRBD1. The germline V gene has CDR1 LGHDT and CDR2 YNNKEL (reference sequence). V shed 4 bases, J shed 11 bases, and the junction held 13 bases outside the gene matches. The length of the CDR3 is 14 residues. CDR3 loop: CASSPGQASTGAFF. Here the CDR3 DNA reads TGTGCCAGCAGCCCTGGACAGGCGTCGACTGGGGCTTTCTTT.

This clone was seen just once. The chain uses TRBV5-1 and TRBJ1-4; 7 bases are a match to TRBD1. Trimming removed 2 bases from V and 5 bases from J; junction bases left unmatched: 3. Germline values: CDR1 SGHRS, CDR2 YFSETQ. The CDR3 runs to 14 residues. CDR3 DNA sequence: TGCGCCAGCAGCTTCGGACAGGAGAATGAAAAACTGTTTTTT. Its protein is CASSFGQENEKLFF.

This rearrangement joins TRBV19 to TRBJ2-5, with 7 bases aligning to TRBD1. J lost 3 bases, V lost 4 bases, and 8 bases had no gene match. This CDR3 is 15 amino acids long. Germline CDR1 LNHDA, CDR2 SQIVND (reference sequence). The CDR3 bases are TGTGCCAGTAGTAGACTGGGACAGACAGAAGAGACCCAGTACTTC. Translation: CASSRLGQTEETQYF.

The chain combines TRBV2 with TRBJ2-7; D perhaps matches TRBD1 (6 bases). This CDR3 is 14 amino acids long. In germline, CDR1 is SNHLY, CDR2 FYNNEI. The V gene lost 4 bases and the J gene lost 6 bases, with 16 bases spanning the gap. The CDR3 loop reads CASSVETGPLEQYF. The CDR3 nucleotides read TGTGCCAGCAGTGTTGAGACAGGTCCCCTCGAGCAGTACTTC. The variable domain in full, with the rest retrieved from reference TRBV2 and TRBJ2-7, is EPEVTQTPSHQVTQMGQEVILRCVPISNHLYFYWYRQILGQKVEFLVSFYNNEISEKSEIFDDQFSVERPDGSNFTLKIRSTKLEDSAMYFCASSVETGPLEQYFGPGTRLTVT.

The V and J genes are TRBV6-5 and TRBJ2-7, with TRBD1 matching over 7 bases. Trimming removed 2 bases from V and 2 bases from J; junction bases left unmatched: 6. The germline V gene encodes CDR1 MNHEY and CDR2 SVGAGI. The CDR3 loop spans 15 amino acids. The CDR3 bases are TGTGCCAGCAGTTACGGCGACAGGGATGCCTACGAGCAGTACTTC. Translated: CASSYGDRDAYEQYF.

The genes are TRBV27 and TRBJ2-7; 8 nucleotides agree with TRBD1. Looked up from germline, CDR1 is MNHEY and CDR2 is SMNVEV (reference sequence). The ends lost 5 bases at V and 6 bases at J; junction bases unmatched: 15. The CDR3 extends over 16 amino acids. The CDR3 loop is CASSTPRTGYFGEQYF. In DNA, the CDR3 is TGTGCCAGCAGTACCCCCCGGACAGGGTATTTCGGCGAGCAGTACTTC.

The CDR3 coding sequence is TGTGCCAGCAGCTTGCCCCCGTCGGGGGGGATAGATGGCTACACCTTC. Its translation is CASSLPPSGGIDGYTF. The rearrangement uses TRBV5-5 and TRBJ1-2; D is perhaps TRBD1 (5 bases). The CDR3 is 16 residues long. Trimming removed 1 base from V and 6 bases from J, with 19 bases in between. Germline V gene lookup returns CDR1 SGHKS and CDR2 YYEKEE (reference sequence).

The rearrangement joins TRBV21-1 to TRBJ1-5. TRBV21-1 is classified as a pseudogene. The CDR3 length is 12 residues. Written as DNA, the CDR3 is TGTGCCAGCAGCCGATTTGGGACGCCCCAGCATTTT. This gives the protein CASSRFGTPQHF.

The chain combines TRBV27 with TRBJ1-1; 9 bases agree with TRBD1. The CDR3 consists of 14 residues. Germline lookup yields CDR1 MNHEY and CDR2 SMNVEV (reference sequence). V lost 6 bases to trimming and J lost 4 bases; unmatched junction nucleotides: 6. CDR3 sequence: CASRWTGDSTEAFF. DNA of the CDR3: TGTGCCAGCAGATGGACAGGGGATAGCACTGAAGCTTTCTTT.

The rearrangement joins TRBV9 to TRBJ1-5; D might be TRBD1 (6 bases). There are 15 residues in the CDR3. Germline V gives CDR1 SGDLS, CDR2 YYNGEE. V was cut by 2 bases and J by 4 bases, with 13 bases left in between. DNA for the CDR3: TGTGCCAGCAGCGTTGGAGGGGGAACAAATCAGCCCCAGCATTTT. It is translated as CASSVGGGTNQPQHF.

This clone was counted between two and nine times. The V call is TRBV3-1 (or the pseudogene TRBV3-2), the J call TRBJ1-1, with D maybe TRBD1 (6 bases). Germline loops: CDR1 LGHDT, CDR2 YNNKEL (reference sequence). The ends were cut back, 2 bases at V and 4 bases at J, with 11 bases in the middle. CDR3 length equals 14 residues. The DNA of the CDR3 is TGTGCCAGCAGCCAAACAGGGATGGGCACTGAAGCTTTCTTT. Translating it yields CASSQTGMGTEAFF.

V and J are TRBV5-1 and TRBJ2-3; a weak D match, TRBD2 (6 bases). The CDR3 has 16 residues. CDR1 and CDR2 from the germline V gene are SGHRS and YFSETQ. Trimming stripped 6 bases from V and 0 bases from J, with 17 bases between. The CDR3 sequence: CASTRERDSSTDTQYF. CDR3 DNA: TGCGCCAGCACCCGAGAGAGGGACTCTAGCACAGATACGCAGTATTTT.

The chain employs TRBV13 and TRBJ2-5; a weak D match, TRBD1 (6 bases). CDR1 and CDR2 from the germline V gene are PRHDT and FYEKMQ (reference sequence). There are 15 residues in the CDR3. V was pared by 5 bases and J by 5 bases, with 18 bases between. The CDR3 nucleotides read TGTGCCAGCAGCCTTTCGGTGGGGGCCGGGGAGACCCAGTACTTC. It is translated as CASSLSVGAGETQYF.

This chain uses TRBV7-2 with TRBJ1-3; D is uncertain. V gave up 2 bases and J gave up 0 bases, with 8 bases separating them. Germline-derived CDR1 and CDR2 are SGHTA and FQGNSA. CDR3 size: 15 residues. CDR3 nucleotide sequence: TGTGCCAGCAGCTTAAACTCCCTCTCTGGAAACACCATATATTTT. Its protein product is CASSLNSLSGNTIYF.

CDR3 in DNA: TGCGCCAGCAGCGCGACGACCGGGACTTTCAATAGCAATCAGCCCCAGCATTTT. This gives the protein CASSATTGTFNSNQPQHF. The rearrangement joins TRBV4-1 to TRBJ1-5, with D possibly being TRBD1 (5 bases). This CDR3 comprises 18 residues. Trimming left V 5 bases short and J 0 bases short, with 20 bases between. CDR1 and CDR2 (germline): MGHRA, YSYEKL.

This clone was observed once. This chain connects TRBV14 to TRBJ2-1, with D possibly being TRBD1 (7 bases). V was pared by 4 bases and J by 7 bases, with 23 bases between. This CDR3 is built from 17 residues. The germline CDR1 and CDR2 sequences are SGHDN and FVKESK. The CDR3 bases are TGTGCCAGCAGCCCCTCGGGACAGCGGGTTGGGACAAATGAGCAGTTCTTC. Amino acid sequence: CASSPSGQRVGTNEQFF.

This chain uses TRBV9 with TRBJ1-1; possibly TRBD1 for D (5 bases). CDR3 length equals 15 residues. The germline gives CDR1 SGDLS, CDR2 YYNGEE. With 2 bases removed from V and 0 bases from J, the gap between germline ends came to 11 bases. The CDR3 DNA sequence: TGTGCCAGCAGCGTGGGGGTTCAGATGAACACTGAAGCTTTCTTT. Encoded protein: CASSVGVQMNTEAFF.

The V and J genes are TRBV7-9 and TRBJ2-3, with D unclear. Germline V gene lookup returns CDR1 SEHNR and CDR2 FQNEAQ (reference sequence). The CDR3 sequence is 16 residues long. V was pared by 2 bases and J by 0 bases, with 12 bases between. The CDR3 coding sequence is TGTGCCAGCAGCTTAAGGGCCGACTCTAGCACAGATACGCAGTATTTT. The encoded protein is CASSLRADSSTDTQYF. Together with reference TRBV7-9 and TRBJ2-3, the CDR3 gives the full variable domain: DTGVSQNPRHKITKRGQNVTFRCDPISEHNRLYWYRQTLGQGPEFLTYFQNEAQLEKSRLLSDRFSAERPKGSFSTLEIQRTEQGDSAMYLCASSLRADSSTDTQYFGPGTRLTVL.

Written as DNA, the CDR3 is TGTGCCAGCAGTTTTTACGGGACACGGGAAGGGGGAGAGCAGTACTTC. It yields the protein CASSFYGTREGGEQYF. The chain has TRBV27 and TRBJ2-7, with D perhaps matching TRBD1 (6 bases). Germline CDR1 and CDR2: MNHEY and SMNVEV (reference sequence). CDR3 size: 16 residues. V lost 3 bases and J 7 bases, leaving 22 bases between the germline ends.

The genes are TRBV11-1 and TRBJ2-3; 8 bases line up with TRBD2. CDR3 length: 13 residues. The germline CDR1 and CDR2 sequences are SGHAT and FQDESV (reference sequence). Losses at the gene ends were 5 bases for V and 9 bases for J; bases not matched to a gene: 7. CDR3 loop: CASSPGGLVTQYF. Here the CDR3 DNA reads TGTGCCAGCAGCCCCGGGGGACTAGTGACGCAGTATTTT.

J is TRBJ2-7 and V is TRBV6-2 or TRBV6-3; a weak D match, TRBD1 (5 bases). V lost 2 bases, J lost 3 bases, and 8 bases lay in between. The CDR3 covers 13 residues. Germline CDR1 reads MNHEY; CDR2 reads SVGEGT. CDR3 nucleotides: TGTGCCAGCAGTTACGACAGTTTCTACGAGCAGTACTTC. Protein product: CASSYDSFYEQYF.